These T cell receptor beta chains were read from a single sample in a study of blood T cell repertoires in COVID-19. Generated by immunoSEQ multiplex PCR, the TCRdb table keeps only in-frame clones and is missing some. The sample lists 110,000 to 150,000 clones; 75% to 90% were seen once. The sample comprised peripheral blood. These receptors were obtained from a woman aged 60 to 75 with active COVID-19. Each CDR3 is given with its conserved first and last residue. Fields, in order: J gene, clone size, D gene, V gene, CDR3 protein, CDR3 DNA. A D gene is named only where the DNA matches it firmly. Clone size is shown for a subset of rows, as once, few, many or a class of expanded clone.

>TRBJ1-1|NA|NA|TRBV7-9
CASSLELINTEAFF
TGTGCCAGCAGCTTAGAGCTTATAAACACTGAAGCTTTCTTT
>TRBJ1-1|once|NA|TRBV28
CASSSLGALFMNTEAFF
TGTGCCAGCAGTTCTCTGGGAGCCCTATTCATGAACACTGAAGCTTTCTTT
>TRBJ2-1|NA|NA|TRBV7-3
CASSLHGGLYNEQFF
TGTGCCAGCAGCTTACACGGAGGCCTTTACAATGAGCAGTTCTTC
>TRBJ1-6|NA|NA|TRBV19
CASSPGVSYNSPLHF
TGTGCCAGTTCTCCAGGGGTATCCTATAATTCACCCCTCCACTTT
>TRBJ1-6|NA|NA|TRBV4-1
CASSLVGNSPLHF
TGCGCCAGCAGTCTCGTCGGTAATTCACCCCTCCACTTT
>TRBJ2-1|few|TRBD2|TRBV11-1
CASSLAGGTGSYNEQFF
TGTGCCAGCAGCTTAGCGGGGGGGACTGGATCCTACAATGAGCAGTTCTTC
>TRBJ1-1|NA|TRBD1|TRBV5-6
CASSGQGAEAFF
TGTGCCAGCAGCGGACAGGGAGCTGAAGCTTTCTTT
>TRBJ1-3|NA|NA|TRBV25-1
CASSSLVYGNTIYF
TGTGCCAGCAGTAGTCTAGTCTACGGAAACACCATATATTTT
>TRBJ1-3|NA|NA|TRBV9
CASSVEARGTIYF
TGTGCCAGCAGCGTAGAGGCCCGCGGCACCATATATTTT
>TRBJ2-3|once|TRBD2|TRBV19
CASRIAGADTQYF
TGTGCCAGTAGAATAGCGGGAGCAGATACGCAGTATTTT
>TRBJ2-5|few|NA|TRBV7-9
CASSLGSSVETQYF
TGTGCCAGCAGCTTAGGGTCTAGCGTTGAGACCCAGTACTTC
>TRBJ2-1|NA|TRBD2|TRBV11-3
CASSFLAGSYNEQFF
TGTGCCAGCAGCTTTCTAGCGGGATCCTACAATGAGCAGTTCTTC
>TRBJ1-5|NA|NA|TRBV4-2
CASSPSGGMGNQPQHF
TGTGCCAGCAGCCCGTCGGGGGGGATGGGCAATCAGCCCCAGCATTTT
>TRBJ2-1|NA|NA|TRBV11-2
CASSTPRDIGEREQFF
TGTGCCAGCAGCACACCCCGGGACATCGGGGAGCGAGAGCAGTTCTTC
>TRBJ2-1|NA|TRBD2|TRBV5-1
CASSEKTSGSNEQFF
TGCGCCAGCAGCGAGAAGACTAGCGGGAGCAATGAGCAGTTCTTC
>TRBJ2-1|NA|NA|TRBV6-2/TRBV6-3
CASSPLRQARSYNEQFF
TGTGCCAGCAGCCCCCTAAGGCAGGCCCGCTCCTACAATGAGCAGTTCTTC
>TRBJ2-2|NA|TRBD1|TRBV6-1
CASSESPRDRVPGELFF
TGTGCCAGCAGTGAATCACCCCGGGACAGGGTCCCCGGGGAGCTGTTTTTT
>TRBJ2-1|few|NA|TRBV9
CASSVGLLAGNEQFF
TGTGCCAGCAGCGTAGGACTTCTAGCCGGGAATGAGCAGTTCTTC
>TRBJ2-2|NA|TRBD1|TRBV15
CATSRDRQGATGELFF
TGTGCCACCAGCAGAGATCGACAGGGGGCAACCGGGGAGCTGTTTTTT
>TRBJ1-1|few|NA|TRBV12-3/TRBV12-4
CASTPGPSGAFF
TGTGCCAGTACACCAGGCCCCTCGGGGGCTTTCTTT
>TRBJ2-7|NA|NA|TRBV2
CASRRDRNNEQYF
TGTGCCAGCAGGAGAGACAGGAATAACGAGCAGTACTTC
>TRBJ1-3|NA|TRBD1|TRBV19
CASKDPGGSSGNTIYF
TGTGCCAGCAAGGATCCAGGGGGCTCTAGTGGAAACACCATATATTTT
>TRBJ2-5|NA|TRBD2|TRBV29-1
CSVTVAGGGETQYF
TGCAGCGTTACCGTAGCGGGAGGGGGGGAGACCCAGTACTTC
>TRBJ2-7|NA|NA|TRBV14
CASSQTGYRGGYEQYF
TGTGCCAGCAGCCAAACCGGTTATAGGGGAGGCTACGAGCAGTACTTC
>TRBJ2-3|once|TRBD2|TRBV3-1/TRBV3-2
CASSQGGLAVVTDTQYF
TGTGCCAGCAGCCAAGGGGGACTAGCGGTAGTAACAGATACGCAGTATTTT
>TRBJ2-3|NA|NA|TRBV19
CASSIGLSRMDTQYF
TGTGCCAGTAGTATCGGACTGTCGCGGATGGATACGCAGTATTTT
>TRBJ1-2|NA|NA|TRBV4-2
CASSKRGGQGTYGYTF
TGTGCCAGCAGCAAGAGGGGGGGCCAGGGGACCTATGGCTACACCTTC
>TRBJ2-7|NA|TRBD2|TRBV28
CASSGGGGGLAGEQYF
TGTGCCAGCAGTGGAGGGGGCGGCGGACTAGCGGGCGAGCAGTACTTC
>TRBJ2-2|NA|TRBD2|TRBV7-8
CASTSGAGGGTGELFF
TGTGCCAGCACCTCAGGAGCGGGGGGAGGGACCGGGGAGCTGTTTTTT
>TRBJ2-7|NA|NA|TRBV11-2
CASSLERWAYEQYF
TGTGCCAGCAGCTTAGAGCGGTGGGCCTACGAGCAGTACTTC
>TRBJ1-1|NA|NA|TRBV28
CASSPLPLYEAFF
TGTGCCAGCAGCCCTTTGCCACTATATGAAGCTTTCTTT
>TRBJ1-4|NA|NA|TRBV7-2
CASSLSQGGNEKLFF
TGTGCCAGCAGCTTGTCTCAGGGTGGTAATGAAAAACTGTTTTTT
>TRBJ2-1|NA|TRBD1|TRBV19
CASSGWTGAHGNEQFF
TGTGCCAGTAGTGGCTGGACAGGGGCGCATGGGAATGAGCAGTTCTTC
>TRBJ2-3|once|TRBD2|TRBV7-6
CASSPAAGALTDTQYF
TGTGCCAGCAGCCCAGCGGCGGGAGCACTCACAGATACGCAGTATTTT
>TRBJ1-5|NA|TRBD1|TRBV15
CATSSTDQGALKRTQHF
TGTGCCACCAGCAGTACTGATCAGGGGGCCCTTAAAAGAACCCAGCATTTT
>TRBJ1-6|NA|TRBD1|TRBV30
CAWTGQLNSPLHF
TGTGCCTGGACGGGACAGCTTAATTCACCCCTCCACTTT
>TRBJ1-1|many|NA|TRBV19
CASRNSGQLSYTEAFF
TGTGCCAGTAGGAACAGTGGACAGCTCTCCTACACTGAAGCTTTCTTT
>TRBJ1-1|few|NA|TRBV7-9
CASSLNEQSLTEAFF
TGTGCCAGCAGCCTAAACGAACAGAGTCTCACTGAAGCTTTCTTT
>TRBJ2-7|NA|NA|TRBV10-3
CAINQQGYEQYF
TGTGCCATCAACCAGCAGGGATACGAGCAGTACTTC
>TRBJ1-1|NA|NA|TRBV20-1
CSAEGNTEAFF
TGCAGTGCTGAGGGGAACACTGAAGCTTTCTTT
>TRBJ1-2|once|NA|TRBV6-1
CASSDYMRYTF
TGTGCCAGCAGTGATTACATGCGCTACACCTTC
>TRBJ1-6|NA|NA|TRBV5-1
CASSLATGGDSPLHF
TGCGCCAGCAGCTTGGCAACAGGCGGTGATTCACCCCTCCACTTT
>TRBJ2-2|NA|NA|TRBV12-5
CASGLGGIGTGELFF
TGTGCTAGTGGTTTGGGCGGGATAGGCACCGGGGAGCTGTTTTTT
>TRBJ1-6|NA|NA|TRBV28
CASSPAGRNSPLHF
TGTGCCAGCAGTCCGGCGGGCCGTAATTCACCCCTCCACTTT
>TRBJ2-7|NA|TRBD1|TRBV4-1
CASSQEGTGDEQYF
TGCGCCAGCAGCCAAGAAGGGACAGGGGACGAGCAGTACTTC
>TRBJ1-1|few|NA|TRBV28
CASKENTPEAFF
TGTGCCAGCAAGGAGAACACCCCGGAAGCTTTCTTT
>TRBJ2-2|NA|TRBD1|TRBV6-6
CASWTGGTGELFF
TGTGCCAGTTGGACAGGGGGCACCGGGGAGCTGTTTTTT
>TRBJ2-2|NA|NA|TRBV6-2/TRBV6-3
CASSYRDTGELFF
TGTGCCAGCAGTTACCGGGACACCGGGGAGCTGTTTTTT
>TRBJ2-5|NA|NA|TRBV5-1
CASSLEGDAETQYF
TGCGCCAGCAGCTTGGAGGGGGATGCGGAGACCCAGTACTTC
>TRBJ1-6|NA|NA|TRBV5-1
CASSFTGTQDSPLHF
TGCGCCAGCAGCTTCACCGGGACACAGGATTCACCCCTCCACTTT
>TRBJ2-2|NA|NA|TRBV7-2
CASSLATVVTGELFF
TGTGCCAGCAGCTTAGCTACGGTCGTCACCGGGGAGCTGTTTTTT
>TRBJ2-3|NA|NA|TRBV4-1
CASSHRASSTDTQYF
TGCGCCAGCAGCCACAGGGCGTCCTCCACAGATACGCAGTATTTT
>TRBJ2-7|NA|NA|TRBV7-2
CASSPWSYEQYF
TGTGCCAGCAGCCCGTGGAGTTACGAGCAGTACTTC
>TRBJ2-5|NA|NA|TRBV5-1
CASNPGSGETQYF
TGCGCCAGCAACCCTGGGTCAGGCGAGACCCAGTACTTC
>TRBJ1-4|NA|TRBD1|TRBV11-2
CASSWTGGATNEKLFF
TGTGCCAGCAGCTGGACAGGGGGGGCAACTAATGAAAAACTGTTTTTT